This entry lists 12 T cell receptor beta chains sequenced from one sample in a study of shared clonotypes between healthy human individuals. Clones were read by immunoSEQ multiplex PCR, and TCRdb kept only the in-frame ones, dropping some. The sample includes roughly 770,000 clones, 96% of them seen just once. CD8 cells regarded as naive lacked CD45RO, were positively chosen for CCR7, and omitted terminally differentiated effector memory CD45RA+ cells. The sample was naive CD8+ T cells sorted from blood. These TCRs come from a man between 25 and 39 years old in good health.

On this clone itself: Distinct nucleotide sequences in the sample also encode this CDR3. The chain recombines TRBV27 with TRBJ2-7; 13 bases line up with TRBD2. The CDR3 length is 14 residues. The V gene end was trimmed by 6 bases and the J gene end by 4 bases; junction bases not matched to a gene: 3. Per the germline V gene, CDR1 is MNHEY and CDR2 is SMNVEV (reference sequence). CDR3 sequence: CASSLLAGGYEQYF. For the CDR3, the DNA is TGTGCCAGCAGCCTACTAGCGGGAGGGTACGAGCAGTACTTC.

This chain uses TRBV5-4 with TRBJ1-2, with 9 bases identical to TRBD1. Germline V gives CDR1 SGHNT, CDR2 YYREEE (reference sequence). Trimming at V came to 1 base and at J to 2 bases, leaving 3 bases not matched to a gene. This CDR3 is built from 15 residues. This CDR3 reads CASSLPGQGNYGYTF. DNA of the CDR3: TGTGCCAGCAGCTTGCCGGGACAGGGAAACTATGGCTACACCTTC.

The V gene is TRBV4-1, the J gene TRBJ1-4, with D tentatively TRBD1 (5 bases). Germline V gene lookup returns CDR1 MGHRA and CDR2 YSYEKL. Trimming shortened V by 0 bases and J by 8 bases, and 7 bases separated the two germline ends. CDR3 length: 13 residues. The CDR3: CASSQDRGEKLFF. The CDR3 DNA is TGCGCCAGCAGCCAAGATAGGGGAGAAAAACTGTTTTTT.

With respect to this clone: The sample contains more than one DNA sequence encoding this CDR3. The chain joins TRBV29-1 to TRBJ2-3; TRBD1 aligns across 7 bases. CDR3 length: 15 amino acids. V was clipped by 1 base and J by 1 base; unmatched bases: 5. CDR1 and CDR2 (germline): SQVTM, ANQGSEA. The CDR3 loop reads CSVEGGTGGTDTQYF. For the CDR3, the DNA is TGCAGCGTTGAAGGAGGTACAGGGGGCACAGATACGCAGTATTTT.

The chain links TRBV7-9 to TRBJ2-7; 9 bases map to TRBD1. Germline loops: CDR1 SEHNR, CDR2 FQNEAQ (reference sequence). The V gene end was trimmed by 4 bases and the J gene end by 6 bases; junction bases not matched to a gene: 10. The length of the CDR3 is 15 residues. The DNA for the CDR3 is TGTGCCAGCAGCTCACCGGGACAGGGCACTGGCGAGCAGTACTTC. It yields the protein CASSSPGQGTGEQYF.

The chain uses TRBV7-9 and TRBJ2-1; 9 bases align to TRBD2. With V trimmed by 0 bases and J by 7 bases, 4 bases remained unmatched. This CDR3 is built from 15 residues. The germline V gene encodes CDR1 SEHNR and CDR2 FQNEAQ (reference sequence). The CDR3 region is CASSLAAGGPNEQFF. The CDR3 coding sequence is TGTGCCAGCAGCTTAGCGGCGGGAGGGCCAAATGAGCAGTTCTTC.

A few counts support this clone. The identical CDR3 is also encoded by other nucleotide sequences in the sample. The rearrangement joins TRBV5-1 to TRBJ2-7, with 8 bases that match TRBD1. V lost 0 bases to trimming and J lost 7 bases; unmatched junction nucleotides: 0. CDR1 and CDR2 from the germline V gene are SGHRS and YFSETQ. The CDR3 length is 12 residues. In nucleotides, the CDR3 is TGCGCCAGCAGCTTGGGGGACAGGGAGCAGTACTTC. Translating it yields CASSLGDREQYF.

In its sample, this clone was seen once. The chain recombines TRBV7-8 with TRBJ2-1; D ambiguous. Trimming removed 6 bases at V and 0 bases at J, with 15 bases between. The CDR3 covers 16 residues. Germline-derived CDR1 and CDR2 are SGHVS and FQNEAQ. Written as DNA, the CDR3 is TGTGCCAGCAGTTGGGTCCCCTCGAGCTCCTACAATGAGCAGTTCTTC. Its translation: CASSWVPSSSYNEQFF.

This chain uses TRBV27 with TRBJ1-5, with D unclear. This CDR3 spans 12 amino acids. Trimming cost V 5 bases and J 4 bases, with 6 bases left between them. CDR1 MNHEY and CDR2 SMNVEV come from the germline V gene (reference sequence). The CDR3 is CASSKSNQPQHF. DNA of the CDR3: TGTGCCAGCAGTAAATCGAATCAGCCCCAGCATTTT.

The V and J genes are TRBV5-5 and TRBJ2-5; 9 bases map to TRBD1. CDR3 length: 17 amino acids. The ends lost 4 bases at V and 0 bases at J; junction bases unmatched: 10. Per the germline V gene, CDR1 is SGHKS and CDR2 is YYEKEE (reference sequence). In DNA, the CDR3 is TGTGCCAGCAGCGTGGCCGACAGGGGGAAGTACCAAGAGACCCAGTACTTC. Translation: CASSVADRGKYQETQYF.

This clone came up once. The V call is TRBV11-3, the J call TRBJ2-7; 10 nucleotides match TRBD2. This CDR3 is built from 14 residues. Looked up from germline, CDR1 is SGHNT and CDR2 is YENEEA. With 4 bases clipped from V and 5 bases from J, the junction kept 5 bases outside the gene matches. The CDR3 loop is CASSSSGSIDEQYF. DNA for the CDR3: TGTGCCAGCAGCTCTAGCGGGAGTATCGACGAGCAGTACTTC.

This clone was detected once. The chain combines TRBV5-8 with TRBJ2-3; 7 bases fit TRBD2. V trimming: 0 bases; J trimming: 2 bases; junction bases outside the gene matches: 3. The CDR3 is 15 residues long. Per germline, CDR1 SGHTS and CDR2 YDEGEE. The CDR3, as DNA: TGTGCCAGCAGCTTGGCCCTAGCGGACACAGATACGCAGTATTTT. It specifies CASSLALADTDTQYF.